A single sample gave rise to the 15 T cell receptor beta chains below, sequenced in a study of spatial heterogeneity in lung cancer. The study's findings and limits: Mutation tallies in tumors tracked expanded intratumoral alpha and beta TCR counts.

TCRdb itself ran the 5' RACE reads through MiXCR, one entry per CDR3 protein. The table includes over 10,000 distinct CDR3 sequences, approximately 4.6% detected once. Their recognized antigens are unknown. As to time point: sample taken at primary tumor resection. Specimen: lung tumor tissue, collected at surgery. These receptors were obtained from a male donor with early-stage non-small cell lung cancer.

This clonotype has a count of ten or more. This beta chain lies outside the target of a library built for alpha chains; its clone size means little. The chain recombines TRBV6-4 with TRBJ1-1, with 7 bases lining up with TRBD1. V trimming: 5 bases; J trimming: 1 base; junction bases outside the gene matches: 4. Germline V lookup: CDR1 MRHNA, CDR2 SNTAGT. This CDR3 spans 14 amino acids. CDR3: CASSPGTENTEAFF. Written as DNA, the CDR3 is TGTGCCAGCAGTCCCGGGACAGAGAACACTGAAGCTTTCTTT.

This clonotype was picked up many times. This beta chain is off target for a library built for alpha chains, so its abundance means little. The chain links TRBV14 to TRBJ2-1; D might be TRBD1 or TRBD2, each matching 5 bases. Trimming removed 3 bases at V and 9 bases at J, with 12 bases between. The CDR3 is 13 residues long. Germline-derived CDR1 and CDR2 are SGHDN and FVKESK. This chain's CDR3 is CASSHKGRGEQFF. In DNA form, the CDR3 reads TGTGCCAGCAGCCACAAGGGACGGGGTGAGCAGTTCTTC.

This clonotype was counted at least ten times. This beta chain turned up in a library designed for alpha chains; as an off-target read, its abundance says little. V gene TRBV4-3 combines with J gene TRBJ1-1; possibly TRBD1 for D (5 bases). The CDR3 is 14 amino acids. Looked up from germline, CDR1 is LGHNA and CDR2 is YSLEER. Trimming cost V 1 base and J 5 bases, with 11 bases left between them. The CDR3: CASSQGRVRTEAFF. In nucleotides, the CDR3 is TGCGCCAGCAGCCAAGGCAGGGTTAGGACTGAAGCTTTCTTT.

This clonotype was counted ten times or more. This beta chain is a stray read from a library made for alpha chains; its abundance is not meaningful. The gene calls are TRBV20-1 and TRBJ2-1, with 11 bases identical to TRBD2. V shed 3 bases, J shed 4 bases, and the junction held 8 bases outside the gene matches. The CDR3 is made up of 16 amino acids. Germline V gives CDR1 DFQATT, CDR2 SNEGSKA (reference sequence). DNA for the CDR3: TGCAGTGCTAGTGGGTGGACTAGCGGGTCATACAATGAGCAGTTCTTC. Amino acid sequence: CSASGWTSGSYNEQFF.

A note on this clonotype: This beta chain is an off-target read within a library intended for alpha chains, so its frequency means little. For the CDR3, the DNA is TGCGCCAGCAGCTTGGATCCGGACAGGGAGACCTACGAGCAGTACTTC. It specifies CASSLDPDRETYEQYF. The chain combines TRBV5-1 with TRBJ2-7; 8 bases match TRBD1. V lost 0 bases to trimming and J lost 2 bases; unmatched junction nucleotides: 7. The CDR3 sequence is 16 residues long. Germline V gives CDR1 SGHRS, CDR2 YFSETQ.

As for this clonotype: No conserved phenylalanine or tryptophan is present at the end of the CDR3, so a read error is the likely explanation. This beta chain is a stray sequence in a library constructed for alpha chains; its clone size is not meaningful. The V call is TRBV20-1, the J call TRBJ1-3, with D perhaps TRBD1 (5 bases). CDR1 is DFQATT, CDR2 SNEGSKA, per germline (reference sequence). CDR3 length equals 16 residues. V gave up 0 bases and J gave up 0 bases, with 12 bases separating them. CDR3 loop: CSARDNSRVSGNTIYL. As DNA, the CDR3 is TGCAGTGCTAGAGATAATAGCAGGGTCTCTGGAAACACCATATATCTT.

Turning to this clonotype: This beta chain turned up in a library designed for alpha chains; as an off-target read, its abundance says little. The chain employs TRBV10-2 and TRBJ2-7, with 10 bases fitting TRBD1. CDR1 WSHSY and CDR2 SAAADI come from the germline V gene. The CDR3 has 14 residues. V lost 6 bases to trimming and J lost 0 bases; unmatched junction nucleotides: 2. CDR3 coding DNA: TGCGCCAGCAGGGGGACAGGGGTCTCCTACGAGCAGTACTTC. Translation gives CASRGTGVSYEQYF.

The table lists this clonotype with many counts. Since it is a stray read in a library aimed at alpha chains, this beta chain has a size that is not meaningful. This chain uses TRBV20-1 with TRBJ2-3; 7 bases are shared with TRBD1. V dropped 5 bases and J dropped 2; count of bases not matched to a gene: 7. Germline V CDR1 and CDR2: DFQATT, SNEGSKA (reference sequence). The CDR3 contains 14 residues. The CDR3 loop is CSASGQDPTDTQYF. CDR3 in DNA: TGCAGTGCTTCCGGACAGGATCCCACAGATACGCAGTATTTT.

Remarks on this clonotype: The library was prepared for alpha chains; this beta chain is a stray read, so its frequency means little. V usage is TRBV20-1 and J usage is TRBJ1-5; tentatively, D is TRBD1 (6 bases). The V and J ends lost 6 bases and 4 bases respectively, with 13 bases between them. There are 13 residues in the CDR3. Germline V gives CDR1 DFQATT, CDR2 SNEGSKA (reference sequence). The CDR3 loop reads CSAPDRTNQPQHF. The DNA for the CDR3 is TGCAGTGCCCCCGACAGGACTAATCAGCCCCAGCATTTT.

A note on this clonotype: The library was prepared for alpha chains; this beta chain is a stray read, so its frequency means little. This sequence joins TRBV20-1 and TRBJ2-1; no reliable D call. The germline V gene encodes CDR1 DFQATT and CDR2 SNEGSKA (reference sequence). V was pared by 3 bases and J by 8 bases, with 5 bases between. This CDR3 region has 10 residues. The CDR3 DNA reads TGCAGTGCTAGTAGCCATGAGCAGTTCTTC. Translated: CSASSHEQFF.

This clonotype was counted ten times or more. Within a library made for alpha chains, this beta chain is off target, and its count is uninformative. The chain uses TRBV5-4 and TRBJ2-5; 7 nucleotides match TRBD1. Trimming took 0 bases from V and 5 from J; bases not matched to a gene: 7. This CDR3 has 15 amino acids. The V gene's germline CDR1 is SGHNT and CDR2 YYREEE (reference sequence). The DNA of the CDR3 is TGTGCCAGCAGCTTGGATCCCGACAGGGAGGAGACCCAGTACTTC. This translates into CASSLDPDREETQYF. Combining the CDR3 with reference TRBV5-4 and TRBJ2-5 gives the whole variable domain ETGVTQSPTHLIKTRGQQVTLRCSSQSGHNTVSWYQQALGQGPQFIFQYYREEENGRGNFPPRFSGLQFPNYSSELNVNALELDDSALYLCASSLDPDREETQYFGPGTRLLVL.

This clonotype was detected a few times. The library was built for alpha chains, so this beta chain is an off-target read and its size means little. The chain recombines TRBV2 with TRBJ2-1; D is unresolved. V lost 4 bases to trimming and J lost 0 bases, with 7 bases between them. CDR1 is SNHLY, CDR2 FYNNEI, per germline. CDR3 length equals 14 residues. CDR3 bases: TGTGCCAGCAGTGCGACCAGCTCCTACAATGAGCAGTTCTTC. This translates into CASSATSSYNEQFF.

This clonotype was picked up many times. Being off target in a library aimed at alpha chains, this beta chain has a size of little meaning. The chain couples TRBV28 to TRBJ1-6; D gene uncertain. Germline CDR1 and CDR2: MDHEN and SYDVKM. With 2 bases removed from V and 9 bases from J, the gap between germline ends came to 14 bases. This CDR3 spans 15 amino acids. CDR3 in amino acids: CASSLRHPGSSPLHF. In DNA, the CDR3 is TGTGCCAGCAGTTTACGTCACCCGGGGAGTTCACCCCTCCACTTT.

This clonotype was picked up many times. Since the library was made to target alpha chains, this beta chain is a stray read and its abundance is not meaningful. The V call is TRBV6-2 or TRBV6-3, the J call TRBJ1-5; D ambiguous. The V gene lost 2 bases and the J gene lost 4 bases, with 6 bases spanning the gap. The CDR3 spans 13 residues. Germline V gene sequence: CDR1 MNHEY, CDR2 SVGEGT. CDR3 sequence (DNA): TGTGCCAGCAGTTACGGCGGGAATCAGCCCCAGCATTTT. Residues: CASSYGGNQPQHF.

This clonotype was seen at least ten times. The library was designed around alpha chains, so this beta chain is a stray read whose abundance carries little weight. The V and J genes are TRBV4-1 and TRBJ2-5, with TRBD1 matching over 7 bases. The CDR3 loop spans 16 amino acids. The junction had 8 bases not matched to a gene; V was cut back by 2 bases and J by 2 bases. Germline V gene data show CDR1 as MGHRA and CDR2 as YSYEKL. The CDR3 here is CASSQTGVLGQETQYF. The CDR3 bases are TGCGCCAGCAGCCAAACAGGGGTTCTCGGTCAAGAGACCCAGTACTTC.